This TCR beta chain was sequenced during a study of cytomegalovirus exposure and HLA in healthy donors. This clone has just a few counts. As yet, its antigen is unknown. J gave up 4 bases and V 4 bases, and 13 bases lay outside the gene matches. CDR3 length: 16 residues. Germline loops: CDR1 MNHEY, CDR2 SMNVEV (reference sequence). 60 Vbeta and 13 Jbeta primers were used in PCR. TCRdb keeps only in-frame clones here, not all; method: immunoSEQ multiplex PCR. In the table there are some 200,000 clones, 9.5% of which are singletons. Study-level findings and limits: Reported performance of the classifier showed diagnosis of cytomegalovirus status with high specificity and sensitivity. Accurate HLA-A and HLA-B prediction from TCR beta sequences was reported for most subjects. Most TCR sequences were uncommon, yet certain public TCRs appeared in many donors. TCR beta chain V- and J-gene trimming was linked, in a later analysis, to a missense variant in DCLRE1C.

The chain has TRBV27 and TRBJ2-7; TRBD2 aligns across 7 bases. Specimen: PBMCs. This receptor was taken from a woman aged 25-40 years in good health and CMV-seropositive. This CDR3 reads CASSSTGGLRLYEQYF. CDR3 DNA: TGTGCCAGCAGTTCCACTGGGGGACTACGCCTATACGAGCAGTACTTC.